This TCR beta chain was retrieved from a study of T cell responses to AZD1222 COVID-19 vaccine. Study-level findings and limits: Spike-specific TCRs gained breadth and depth after people received two AZD1222 doses.

The method was immunoSEQ multiplex PCR; TCRdb's version includes in-frame clones alone and lacks a portion of them. The data show more than 80,000 clones, roughly 90% seen once. About this clone itself: Its antigen is unidentified.

The CDR3 spans 15 residues. Trimming removed 3 bases at V and 3 bases at J, with 14 bases between. Germline lookup yields CDR1 ENHRY and CDR2 SYGVKD. The chain has TRBV10-3 and TRBJ1-2; the D is unclear. The receptor comes from an adult who received the AZD1222 COVID-19 vaccine. This material consisted of peripheral blood, taken 28 days after the second AZD1222 dose. For the CDR3, the DNA is TGTGCCATCAGTGAAGGTGCAGGAAGAGACTATGGCTACACCTTC. Encoded protein: CAISEGAGRDYGYTF.